This T cell receptor beta chain is from a study of T-cell memory formation after mild COVID-19. Whole-study results and caveats: There was a balanced CD4/CD8 profile in clones contracting day 15 to 85, and later expanders leaned CD4+. CD4+ contracting clones were found mainly in CM and EM, and CD8+ ones in EMRA.

Trimming removed 2 bases from V and 5 bases from J, with 9 bases in between. Germline CDR1 reads LGHDT; CDR2 reads YNNKEL (reference sequence). The CDR3 has 13 amino acids. Concerning this clonotype: What it recognizes is unknown.

A 5'RACE reaction primed in the constant segment made cDNA libraries of TCR alpha and TCR beta, and these carried sample barcodes and UMIs. TCRdb independently ran MiXCR on the 5' RACE reads; one entry per CDR3 protein. Altogether around 250,000 distinct CDR3 sequences are present, 15% being singletons, with the ten largest covering around 2.2%. The V and J genes are TRBV3-1 and TRBJ1-2; D unresolved. The specimen sequenced was PBMCs or a T cell subset sorted from them (not recorded which). The source of this sequence is an adult woman who had mild COVID-19 (a few samples of this study predate the infection). Cell type and time point are not known. CDR3: CASSQPGRYGYTF. In DNA form, the CDR3 reads TGTGCCAGCAGCCAACCCGGAAGGTATGGCTACACCTTC.